This T cell receptor (beta chain) was retrieved from a study of OX40 agonist ivuxolimab in advanced cancers. CDR1 SGHRS and CDR2 YFSETQ come from the germline V gene. V dropped 3 bases and J dropped 4; count of bases not matched to a gene: 4. The CDR3 length is 13 residues. Assay used: immunoSEQ multiplex PCR; TCRdb lists only in-frame clones, some missing. Of some 33,000 clones listed, more than 70% are singletons. The TCR was taken from an adult with an advanced solid tumor such as melanoma, head and neck, liver or kidney cancer. The source was CD4+ or CD8+ T cells sorted from blood, collected in a trial of the OX40 agonist ivuxolimab. The V gene is TRBV5-1, the J gene TRBJ2-7, with 7 bases aligning to TRBD1. The CDR3 sequence is CASSYDREYEQYF. The CDR3 DNA sequence: TGCGCCAGCAGCTACGACAGGGAGTACGAGCAGTACTTC.